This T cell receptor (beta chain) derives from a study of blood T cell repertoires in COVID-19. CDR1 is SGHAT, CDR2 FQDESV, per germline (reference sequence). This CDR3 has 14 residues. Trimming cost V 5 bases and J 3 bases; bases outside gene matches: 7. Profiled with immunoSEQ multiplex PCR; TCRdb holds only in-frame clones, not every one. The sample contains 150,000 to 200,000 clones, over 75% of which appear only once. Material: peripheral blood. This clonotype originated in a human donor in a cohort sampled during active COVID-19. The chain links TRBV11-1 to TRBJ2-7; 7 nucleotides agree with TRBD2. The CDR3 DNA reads TGTGCCAGCAGCGCGGGGCGGGGGAGCTACGAGCAGTACTTC. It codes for CASSAGRGSYEQYF.